What follows are 8 T cell receptor beta chains derived from one specimen sequenced in a study of blood T cell repertoires in COVID-19. The assay was immunoSEQ multiplex PCR, and TCRdb's table has in-frame clones only and misses some. The repertoire includes about 120,000 clones, roughly 79% of them detected once, and more than 15% sits in the top ten. The sequenced sample consisted of peripheral blood. These receptors came from a woman over 75 with active or convalescent COVID-19.

This CDR3 reads CATSRVTGYGYTF. Written as DNA, the CDR3 is TGTGCCACCAGCAGAGTGACAGGCTATGGCTACACCTTC. The chain combines TRBV15 with TRBJ1-2, with TRBD1 as a possible D gene (6 bases). V shed 1 base and J shed 4 bases, with 7 bases lying between them. Germline CDR1 and CDR2: LNHNV and YYDKDF (reference sequence). This CDR3 is built from 13 residues.

The chain combines TRBV3-1 (or the pseudogene TRBV3-2) with TRBJ1-2; D is perhaps TRBD1 (5 bases). Germline values: CDR1 LGHDT, CDR2 YNNKEL (reference sequence). Trimming cost V 0 bases and J 6 bases, with 14 bases left between them. This CDR3 has 15 amino acids. CDR3 sequence reads: CASSQDHLGGNGYTF. For the CDR3, the DNA is TGTGCCAGCAGCCAAGATCATCTCGGGGGAAATGGCTACACCTTC.

The chain couples TRBV5-4 to TRBJ1-4, with 7 nucleotides matching TRBD1. This CDR3 has 15 residues. With V trimmed by 2 bases and J by 8 bases, 9 bases remained unmatched. Germline V gene lookup returns CDR1 SGHNT and CDR2 YYREEE (reference sequence). The CDR3 here is CASSFAPAGGEKLFF. The CDR3 DNA sequence: TGTGCCAGCAGCTTCGCGCCTGCAGGGGGGGAAAAACTGTTTTTT.

V is TRBV11-2 and J is TRBJ1-2, with D tentatively TRBD1 (6 bases). Per germline, CDR1 SGHAT and CDR2 FQNNGV. The CDR3 extends over 13 amino acids. V was clipped by 5 bases and J by 2 bases, with 9 bases between them. The CDR3 loop reads CASSIDRNYGYTF. CDR3 bases: TGTGCCAGCAGCATCGACAGGAACTATGGCTACACCTTC.

For the CDR3, the DNA is TGTGCCAGCAGTTTCGGGGGGAGGGGCAATCAGCCCCAGCATTTT. Amino acids: CASSFGGRGNQPQHF. The genes are TRBV28 and TRBJ1-5, with D possibly TRBD1 on 5 matching bases. This CDR3 has 15 residues. V lost 3 bases, J lost 2 bases, and 11 bases lay in between. The germline gives CDR1 MDHEN, CDR2 SYDVKM.

The chain links TRBV5-1 to TRBJ2-1, with 7 bases matching TRBD2. This CDR3 is 15 amino acids long. CDR1 is SGHRS and CDR2 is YFSETQ in the germline V gene. V shed 9 bases, J shed 0 bases, and the junction held 9 bases outside the gene matches. The CDR3, as DNA: TGCGCCACCCAACTAGCGTTTGGCTCCTACAATGAGCAGTTCTTC. Protein: CATQLAFGSYNEQFF.

The rearrangement links TRBV28 to TRBJ1-1, with D perhaps matching TRBD1 (6 bases). CDR1 and CDR2 from the germline V gene are MDHEN and SYDVKM. The V end was cut by 8 bases, the J end by 4 bases, with 17 bases between. The CDR3 has 14 residues. The DNA for the CDR3 is TGTGCCAGCCTCACATATTTCAGGGGCACTGAAGCTTTCTTT. This encodes CASLTYFRGTEAFF.

This rearrangement joins TRBV4-2 to TRBJ2-5; TRBD2 aligns across 9 bases. Germline V gives CDR1 LGHNA, CDR2 YNFKEQ. The CDR3 is 16 residues long. With 2 bases clipped from V and 4 bases from J, the junction kept 8 bases outside the gene matches. DNA of the CDR3: TGTGCCAGCAGCCAAAGTACAGCGGGAGGCGGAGAGACCCAGTACTTC. Its protein is CASSQSTAGGGETQYF.